A selection of T cell receptor beta chains follows, all from one sample in a study of blood T cell repertoires in COVID-19. Sequencing was performed with immunoSEQ multiplex PCR; in TCRdb, only in-frame clones are kept and a portion is missing. The table shows around 64,000 clones, with roughly 91% occurring only once. The sample consisted of peripheral blood. These receptor sequences come from a woman younger than 35 with acute or convalescent COVID-19. The CDR3 runs from the conserved cysteine through the conserved F or W. Size is stated for part of the rows, as once, few or many counts, or as a class when the clone is expanded.

j_call,clone_size,v_call,cdr3_aa
TRBJ2-7,-,TRBV2,CASRERQGLEQYF
TRBJ2-1,-,TRBV7-6,CASSVTGGQVYNEQFF
TRBJ2-5,-,TRBV28,CASSFVRGETQYF
TRBJ1-1,-,TRBV30,CAWRNRGNTEAFF
TRBJ1-2,-,TRBV27,CARVFGANYGYTF
TRBJ2-5,-,TRBV4-1,CASSQDPGGPETQYF
TRBJ1-6,-,TRBV7-9,CASSSTGSASPLHF
TRBJ2-7,-,TRBV6-1,CASSDLAGGPSSYEQYF
TRBJ2-2,-,TRBV27,CASSLSLAGLTGELFF
TRBJ2-3,-,TRBV19,CASSIEAGGPIDTQYF
TRBJ2-3,-,TRBV19,CATRVAGTDTQYF
TRBJ1-2,-,TRBV28,CASSAWTGSGYTF
TRBJ1-1,-,TRBV7-2,CASSPAGTEAFF
TRBJ1-1,-,TRBV7-2,CASSLRQGGTEAFF
TRBJ1-4,-,TRBV7-8,CASSPLPTGSNEKLFF
TRBJ1-2,-,TRBV19,CASSMSGDYGYTF
TRBJ2-3,-,TRBV28,CASSTPVGFGLTQYF
TRBJ1-1,-,TRBV10-2,CASRTTGWSEAFF
TRBJ2-3,-,TRBV9,CASSVGLAGGSGTDTQYF
TRBJ2-1,-,TRBV5-6,CASSLVPSNEQFF
TRBJ1-5,-,TRBV2,CASSGRQGPSIF
TRBJ1-1,-,TRBV2,CASTDGGGFTEAFF
TRBJ2-3,-,TRBV5-4,CASSRGAPGGPIDTQYF
TRBJ1-1,-,TRBV6-1,CASSEGGGAFF
TRBJ1-4,-,TRBV6-1,CASSETAGGEKLFF
TRBJ1-2,-,TRBV28,CASSLFTGYYGYTF
TRBJ1-5,-,TRBV19,CASTTGGDQPQHF
TRBJ2-1,few,TRBV19,CATPRDEQFF
TRBJ2-7,-,TRBV19,CASSVQDSYEQYF
TRBJ1-1,-,TRBV10-2,CASKQQGNTEAFF